This is a list of T cell receptor beta chains from one sample in a study of blood T cell repertoires in COVID-19. Clones were read by immunoSEQ multiplex PCR, and TCRdb kept only the in-frame ones, dropping some. Here the sample spans about 190,000 clones, 75% to 85% being singletons. Sequenced sample: PBMCs or T cells enriched from blood (not recorded which). These receptors all stem from a woman between 50 and 59 years old with acute COVID-19. Both conserved end residues are part of each CDR3. Each record gives: clone size, J gene, D gene, V gene, CDR3 DNA, CDR3 protein. The D gene is left open where the match is weak. Some rows mark clone size as missing; the rest say once, few, many or name a class of expanded clone.

size: once; J: TRBJ2-2; D: TRBD1; V: TRBV18; DNA: TGTGCCAGCTCACCCCAAGGACAGGTCAACACCGGGGAGCTGTTTTTT; CDR3: CASSPQGQVNTGELFF
size: NA; J: TRBJ1-6; D: TRBD1; V: TRBV6-4; DNA: TGTGCCAGCAGTGCCGGGGACAGGGAAATCTCACCCCTCCACTTT; CDR3: CASSAGDREISPLHF
size: NA; J: TRBJ2-3; D: NA; V: TRBV27; DNA: TGTGCCAGCAGTTTATTGGCAGGGCGCACAGATACGCAGTATTTT; CDR3: CASSLLAGRTDTQYF
size: NA; J: TRBJ2-3; D: NA; V: TRBV18; DNA: TGTGCCAGCTCACCCCGACAGGTCCAAGATACGCAGTATTTT; CDR3: CASSPRQVQDTQYF
size: few; J: TRBJ2-5; D: TRBD2; V: TRBV27; DNA: TGTGCCAGCAGTTTCGCCGGGACTAGCGCGGAGACCCAGTACTTC; CDR3: CASSFAGTSAETQYF
size: NA; J: TRBJ1-4; D: NA; V: TRBV2; DNA: TGTGCCAGCGCTATGAATCTGCAGGGTGTTGAAAAACTGTTTTTT; CDR3: CASAMNLQGVEKLFF
size: NA; J: TRBJ1-1; D: NA; V: TRBV5-1; DNA: TGCGCCAGCAGCTTGACTCCGGACACCTTGAACACTGAAGCTTTCTTT; CDR3: CASSLTPDTLNTEAFF
size: NA; J: TRBJ2-2; D: TRBD2; V: TRBV3-1/TRBV3-2; DNA: TGTGCCAGCAGCCAAGAGCGGGGGGTTGGGGAGCTGTTTTTT; CDR3: CASSQERGVGELFF
size: NA; J: TRBJ2-3; D: TRBD2; V: TRBV28; DNA: TGTGCCAGCAGTCCCGGACTAGCGGGTCCCGGCACAGATACGCAGTATTTT; CDR3: CASSPGLAGPGTDTQYF
size: NA; J: TRBJ2-1; D: TRBD2; V: TRBV4-2; DNA: TGTGCCAGCAGCCACGGGACTAGCGGGGACAATGAGCAGTTCTTC; CDR3: CASSHGTSGDNEQFF
size: once; J: TRBJ1-1; D: TRBD1; V: TRBV7-6; DNA: TGTGCCAGCAGCTTAACAGGGGTAGGGACTGAAGCTTTCTTT; CDR3: CASSLTGVGTEAFF
size: NA; J: TRBJ1-2; D: TRBD1; V: TRBV24-1; DNA: TGTGCCACCAGGGTATCGGACAGGGCTAACTACACCTTC; CDR3: CATRVSDRANYTF
size: NA; J: TRBJ1-5; D: NA; V: TRBV10-1; DNA: TGCGCCAGCAGTGAGGGGGGAGGAAGCAATCAGCCCCAGCATTTT; CDR3: CASSEGGGSNQPQHF
size: NA; J: TRBJ1-6; D: NA; V: TRBV7-3; DNA: TGTGCCAGCAGCTTAAGTGACGGGAGGGTATCACCCCTCCACTTT; CDR3: CASSLSDGRVSPLHF
size: NA; J: TRBJ2-4; D: NA; V: TRBV19; DNA: TGTGCCAGTAGTATCTCCCCCGCCCTAGCGGCCAAAAACATTCAGTACTTC; CDR3: CASSISPALAAKNIQYF
size: NA; J: TRBJ1-2; D: TRBD1; V: TRBV14; DNA: TGTGCCAGCAGCGTACAGGGGGCGTACTATGGCTACACCTTC; CDR3: CASSVQGAYYGYTF
size: NA; J: TRBJ1-1; D: NA; V: TRBV10-1; DNA: TGCGCCAGCGGGGGGACGATCACTGAAGCTTTCTTT; CDR3: CASGGTITEAFF
size: few; J: TRBJ2-5; D: NA; V: TRBV4-2; DNA: TGTGCCAGCAGCCAAGAGGGTTTTGGCCCGACGGGGACCCAGTACTTC; CDR3: CASSQEGFGPTGTQYF
size: once; J: TRBJ2-2; D: NA; V: TRBV29-1; DNA: TGCAGTAGGCAGGGCGACGCCGGGGAGCTGTTTTTT; CDR3: CSRQGDAGELFF
size: NA; J: TRBJ1-2; D: NA; V: TRBV9; DNA: TGTGCCAGCAGACCCTTACTGGAGTATGGCTACACCTTC; CDR3: CASRPLLEYGYTF
size: NA; J: TRBJ2-5; D: NA; V: TRBV6-2/TRBV6-3; DNA: TGTGCCAGCAGTTACCTCTCCAGACGGGAAGAGACCCAGTACTTC; CDR3: CASSYLSRREETQYF
size: few; J: TRBJ2-1; D: TRBD2; V: TRBV7-6; DNA: TGTGCCAGCAGCTTCCTCGGGGGGGCCGACAATGAGCAGTTCTTC; CDR3: CASSFLGGADNEQFF
size: few; J: TRBJ1-1; D: TRBD1; V: TRBV7-8; DNA: TGTGCCAGCCTCTTTGGGTTAGTAGGGACAGACCCTGAAGCTTTCTTT; CDR3: CASLFGLVGTDPEAFF
size: NA; J: TRBJ2-3; D: NA; V: TRBV10-1; DNA: TGCGCCAGCAGTCCCCAGGGTAACACAGATACGCAGTATTTT; CDR3: CASSPQGNTDTQYF
size: NA; J: TRBJ1-5; D: TRBD1; V: TRBV3-1/TRBV3-2; DNA: TGTGCCAGCAGCAACAGGGGCCTCAATCAGCCCCAGCATTTT; CDR3: CASSNRGLNQPQHF
size: NA; J: TRBJ1-1; D: NA; V: TRBV27; DNA: TGTGCCAGCAGTTTATCCCCTACAGGATTCAGAAGTATGACTGAAGCTTTCTTT; CDR3: CASSLSPTGFRSMTEAFF
size: NA; J: TRBJ1-2; D: NA; V: TRBV7-9; DNA: TGTGCCAGCACCATTCCCGGGGTTGATGGCTACACCTTC; CDR3: CASTIPGVDGYTF
size: NA; J: TRBJ1-5; D: NA; V: TRBV6-5; DNA: TGTGCCAGCAGTTCCCTCCCCTATAGCAATCAGCCCCAGCATTTT; CDR3: CASSSLPYSNQPQHF
size: NA; J: TRBJ1-1; D: TRBD1; V: TRBV19; DNA: TGTGCCAGCCGCGTGCCGACAGGGTTGAACACTGAAGCTTTCTTT; CDR3: CASRVPTGLNTEAFF
size: once; J: TRBJ2-1; D: TRBD2; V: TRBV5-1; DNA: TGCGCCAGCAGCTTCTCTAGCGGGGCCAACAATGAGCAGTTCTTC; CDR3: CASSFSSGANNEQFF
size: NA; J: TRBJ1-5; D: NA; V: TRBV6-1; DNA: TGTGCCAGCAGTGCCCTGGGTGGGGGCTGGGATAGCAATCAGCCCCAGCATTTT; CDR3: CASSALGGGWDSNQPQHF
size: NA; J: TRBJ2-5; D: NA; V: TRBV14; DNA: TGTGCCAGCAGCCAACATCACCAAGAGACCCAGTACTTC; CDR3: CASSQHHQETQYF
size: NA; J: TRBJ1-2; D: TRBD1; V: TRBV10-3; DNA: TGTGCCATCAGTGAGCCTCCGGGACAGGGGAGGTATGGCTACACCTTC; CDR3: CAISEPPGQGRYGYTF
size: few; J: TRBJ1-1; D: TRBD1; V: TRBV30; DNA: TGTGCCTGGAGGGGACAGGTGAACACTGAAGCTTTCTTT; CDR3: CAWRGQVNTEAFF
size: NA; J: TRBJ1-2; D: NA; V: TRBV7-9; DNA: TGTGCCAGCAGCTTAGGACAGGAAGGTCTTAACTATGGCTACACCTTC; CDR3: CASSLGQEGLNYGYTF
size: NA; J: TRBJ1-2; D: NA; V: TRBV9; DNA: TGTGCCAGCGGACGAGGAGGGGGAGGGGATGGCTACACCTTC; CDR3: CASGRGGGGDGYTF
size: NA; J: TRBJ2-5; D: TRBD2; V: TRBV7-3; DNA: TGTGCCAGCAGCCAGGGACTAGCGGGAAAGACCCAGTACTTC; CDR3: CASSQGLAGKTQYF
size: NA; J: TRBJ1-1; D: TRBD1; V: TRBV5-5; DNA: TGTGCCAGCAGCCGGACAGGGGCGAGCACTGAAGCTTTCTTT; CDR3: CASSRTGASTEAFF
size: NA; J: TRBJ1-2; D: NA; V: TRBV6-5; DNA: TGTGCCAGCAGTCCCCGAGGGAACGCTAACTATGGCTACACCTTC; CDR3: CASSPRGNANYGYTF
size: NA; J: TRBJ1-3; D: TRBD1; V: TRBV18; DNA: TGTGCCAGCTCGCCAACGACAGGGAGCTCTGGAAACACCATATATTTT; CDR3: CASSPTTGSSGNTIYF
size: once; J: TRBJ1-1; D: TRBD1; V: TRBV11-2; DNA: TGTGCCAGCAGCTACGACAGGGGGGGCACTGAAGCTTTCTTT; CDR3: CASSYDRGGTEAFF
size: NA; J: TRBJ2-3; D: TRBD1; V: TRBV5-1; DNA: TGCGCCAGCAGCATAGGACAGGGCGGCACAGATACGCAGTATTTT; CDR3: CASSIGQGGTDTQYF
size: once; J: TRBJ1-4; D: NA; V: TRBV4-1; DNA: TGCGCCAGCAGCCACCCGGGAACAACTAATGAAAAACTGTTTTTT; CDR3: CASSHPGTTNEKLFF
size: many; J: TRBJ1-5; D: NA; V: TRBV28; DNA: TGTGCCAGCAGCCCAGACAGGATCCAGCCCCAGCATTTT; CDR3: CASSPDRIQPQHF
size: once; J: TRBJ1-5; D: NA; V: TRBV7-8; DNA: TGTGCCAGCAGCCCCCCCCCACAGGGCCCCAATCAGCCCCAGCATTTT; CDR3: CASSPPPQGPNQPQHF
size: NA; J: TRBJ2-4; D: TRBD2; V: TRBV7-9; DNA: TGTGCCAGCAGCCGCGGGAGGGAGAACATTCAGTACTTC; CDR3: CASSRGRENIQYF
size: NA; J: TRBJ1-1; D: NA; V: TRBV4-1; DNA: TGCGCCAGCAGCCGGGAATGGGGCAGGATCAACACTGAAGCTTTCTTT; CDR3: CASSREWGRINTEAFF